These 13 T cell receptor beta chains share one sample of origin, sequenced in a study of T cell responses to AZD1222 COVID-19 vaccine. Assay used: immunoSEQ multiplex PCR; TCRdb lists only in-frame clones, some missing. The data show about 39,000 clones, 88% seen once. Here the sequenced sample was peripheral blood, taken 28 days after the second dose of the MenACWY control vaccine. These receptors came from an adult who received the MenACWY meningococcal vaccine as a control.

V gene TRBV28 combines with J gene TRBJ1-4; the D gene is possibly TRBD1 (5 bases). There are 14 residues in the CDR3. Germline lookup yields CDR1 MDHEN and CDR2 SYDVKM. Trimming took 8 bases from V and 8 from J, leaving 18 bases between them. CDR3 residues: CASRPRGSQEKLFF. CDR3 sequence (DNA): TGTGCCAGCCGGCCCCGGGGCTCGCAGGAAAAACTGTTTTTT.

In this sample, this clone turned up once. The chain has TRBV5-1 and TRBJ1-2, with TRBD1 matching over 11 bases. The CDR3 covers 16 residues. Germline CDR1 SGHRS, CDR2 YFSETQ. The V segment lost 0 bases and the J segment 4 bases; nucleotides outside the gene matches: 5. The CDR3 is CASSLDGQGAGYGYTF. CDR3 DNA: TGCGCCAGCAGCTTGGACGGACAGGGGGCAGGCTATGGCTACACCTTC.

CDR3 in DNA: TGTGCCAGCACCGAGACAGGGGTCGGGGCCAACGTCCTGACTTTC. Protein: CASTETGVGANVLTF. The gene calls are TRBV7-9 and TRBJ2-6; 8 bases are a match to TRBD1. With 7 bases clipped from V and 4 bases from J, the junction kept 6 bases outside the gene matches. This CDR3 region has 15 residues. The V gene's germline CDR1 is SEHNR and CDR2 FQNEAQ (reference sequence).

The rearrangement links TRBV27 to TRBJ2-5; D perhaps matches TRBD1 (5 bases). Trimming left V 8 bases short and J 0 bases short, with 19 bases between. The CDR3 consists of 16 residues. CDR1 is MNHEY and CDR2 is SMNVEV in the germline V gene (reference sequence). CDR3: CASGHAPVAYQETQYF. The CDR3 DNA sequence: TGTGCCAGCGGACACGCACCTGTAGCTTACCAAGAGACCCAGTACTTC.

The V and J genes are TRBV28 and TRBJ1-6; TRBD1 might be the D (5 bases). This CDR3 contains 13 residues. Germline CDR1 reads MDHEN; CDR2 reads SYDVKM. Deletions cut 6 bases from V and 14 bases from J, with 17 bases between. CDR3 region: CASRGTPGSSLHF. The CDR3, as DNA: TGTGCCAGCAGGGGGACCCCAGGAAGTTCCCTCCACTTT. The full variable domain, completed using reference TRBV28 and TRBJ1-6, is DVKVTQSSRYLVKRTGEKVFLECVQDMDHENMFWYRQDPGLGLRLIYFSYDVKMKEKGDIPEGYSVSREKKERFSLILESASTNQTSMYLCASRGTPGSSLHFGNGTRLTVT.

J is TRBJ1-6 and V is TRBV27, with D possibly TRBD1 on 6 matching bases. There are 14 residues in the CDR3. Between the trimmed V and J ends, which lost 2 bases and 7 bases, there was a span of 9 bases. CDR1 MNHEY and CDR2 SMNVEV come from the germline V gene (reference sequence). The CDR3 sequence: CASSLQGRNSPLHF. The CDR3 coding sequence is TGTGCCAGCAGTTTACAGGGGCGGAATTCACCCCTCCACTTT.

The genes are TRBV6-5 and TRBJ1-2, with TRBD1 matching 9 bases. Per germline, CDR1 MNHEY and CDR2 SVGAGI. V gave up 6 bases and J gave up 2 bases; unmatched junction bases: 7. CDR3 length equals 15 residues. CDR3 sequence (DNA): TGTGCCAGCAGACCAAGGACAGGGGCGAACTATGGCTACACCTTC. Its translation: CASRPRTGANYGYTF.

The chain carries TRBV4-1 and TRBJ1-3; D ambiguous. Germline CDR1 MGHRA, CDR2 YSYEKL. This CDR3 contains 13 residues. V lost 4 bases, J lost 7 bases, and 11 bases lay in between. As DNA, the CDR3 is TGCGCCAGCAGCCGAGGAGTGGACAACACCATATATTTT. The encoded protein is CASSRGVDNTIYF.

The V call is TRBV12-3 or TRBV12-4, the J call TRBJ1-5; D not resolved. This CDR3 has 13 amino acids. Trimming left V 1 base short and J 7 bases short, with 8 bases between. CDR3 loop: CASSLVQSQPQHF. The CDR3 coding sequence is TGTGCCAGCAGTTTAGTACAGTCGCAGCCCCAGCATTTT.

The chain uses TRBV4-1 and TRBJ2-1; D is unclear. CDR1 and CDR2 from the germline V gene are MGHRA and YSYEKL. The CDR3 contains 14 residues. V was shortened by 2 bases and J by 0 bases, with 5 bases between the two germline ends. CDR3 loop: CASSQLTSYNEQFF. CDR3 sequence (DNA): TGCGCCAGCAGCCAACTTACCTCCTACAATGAGCAGTTCTTC.

The chain uses TRBV10-3 and TRBJ2-1, with D perhaps matching TRBD1 or TRBD2 (5 bases each). V lost 9 bases and J 10 bases, leaving 13 bases between the germline ends. Germline V gives CDR1 ENHRY, CDR2 SYGVKD. The CDR3 contains 11 residues. The CDR3 is CAMSWGREQFF. CDR3 nucleotide sequence: TGTGCCATGAGCTGGGGACGAGAGCAGTTCTTC.

This chain joins TRBV6-4 and TRBJ2-3, with a possible D match to TRBD1 (6 bases). Trimming removed 6 bases at V and 3 bases at J, with 10 bases between. This CDR3 region has 13 residues. Germline values: CDR1 MRHNA, CDR2 SNTAGT. CDR3 nucleotide sequence: TGTGCCAGCAGCAGGGGAGCAACAGATACGCAGTATTTT. Amino acid sequence: CASSRGATDTQYF.

The rearrangement joins TRBV28 to TRBJ1-3; no definite D call. The CDR3 runs 14 residues. Germline V CDR1 and CDR2: MDHEN, SYDVKM. The V end was cut by 6 bases, the J end by 0 bases, with 9 bases between. The CDR3 DNA follows: TGTGCCAGCAGGATAGGGTACTCTGGAAACACCATATATTTT. This gives the protein CASRIGYSGNTIYF.